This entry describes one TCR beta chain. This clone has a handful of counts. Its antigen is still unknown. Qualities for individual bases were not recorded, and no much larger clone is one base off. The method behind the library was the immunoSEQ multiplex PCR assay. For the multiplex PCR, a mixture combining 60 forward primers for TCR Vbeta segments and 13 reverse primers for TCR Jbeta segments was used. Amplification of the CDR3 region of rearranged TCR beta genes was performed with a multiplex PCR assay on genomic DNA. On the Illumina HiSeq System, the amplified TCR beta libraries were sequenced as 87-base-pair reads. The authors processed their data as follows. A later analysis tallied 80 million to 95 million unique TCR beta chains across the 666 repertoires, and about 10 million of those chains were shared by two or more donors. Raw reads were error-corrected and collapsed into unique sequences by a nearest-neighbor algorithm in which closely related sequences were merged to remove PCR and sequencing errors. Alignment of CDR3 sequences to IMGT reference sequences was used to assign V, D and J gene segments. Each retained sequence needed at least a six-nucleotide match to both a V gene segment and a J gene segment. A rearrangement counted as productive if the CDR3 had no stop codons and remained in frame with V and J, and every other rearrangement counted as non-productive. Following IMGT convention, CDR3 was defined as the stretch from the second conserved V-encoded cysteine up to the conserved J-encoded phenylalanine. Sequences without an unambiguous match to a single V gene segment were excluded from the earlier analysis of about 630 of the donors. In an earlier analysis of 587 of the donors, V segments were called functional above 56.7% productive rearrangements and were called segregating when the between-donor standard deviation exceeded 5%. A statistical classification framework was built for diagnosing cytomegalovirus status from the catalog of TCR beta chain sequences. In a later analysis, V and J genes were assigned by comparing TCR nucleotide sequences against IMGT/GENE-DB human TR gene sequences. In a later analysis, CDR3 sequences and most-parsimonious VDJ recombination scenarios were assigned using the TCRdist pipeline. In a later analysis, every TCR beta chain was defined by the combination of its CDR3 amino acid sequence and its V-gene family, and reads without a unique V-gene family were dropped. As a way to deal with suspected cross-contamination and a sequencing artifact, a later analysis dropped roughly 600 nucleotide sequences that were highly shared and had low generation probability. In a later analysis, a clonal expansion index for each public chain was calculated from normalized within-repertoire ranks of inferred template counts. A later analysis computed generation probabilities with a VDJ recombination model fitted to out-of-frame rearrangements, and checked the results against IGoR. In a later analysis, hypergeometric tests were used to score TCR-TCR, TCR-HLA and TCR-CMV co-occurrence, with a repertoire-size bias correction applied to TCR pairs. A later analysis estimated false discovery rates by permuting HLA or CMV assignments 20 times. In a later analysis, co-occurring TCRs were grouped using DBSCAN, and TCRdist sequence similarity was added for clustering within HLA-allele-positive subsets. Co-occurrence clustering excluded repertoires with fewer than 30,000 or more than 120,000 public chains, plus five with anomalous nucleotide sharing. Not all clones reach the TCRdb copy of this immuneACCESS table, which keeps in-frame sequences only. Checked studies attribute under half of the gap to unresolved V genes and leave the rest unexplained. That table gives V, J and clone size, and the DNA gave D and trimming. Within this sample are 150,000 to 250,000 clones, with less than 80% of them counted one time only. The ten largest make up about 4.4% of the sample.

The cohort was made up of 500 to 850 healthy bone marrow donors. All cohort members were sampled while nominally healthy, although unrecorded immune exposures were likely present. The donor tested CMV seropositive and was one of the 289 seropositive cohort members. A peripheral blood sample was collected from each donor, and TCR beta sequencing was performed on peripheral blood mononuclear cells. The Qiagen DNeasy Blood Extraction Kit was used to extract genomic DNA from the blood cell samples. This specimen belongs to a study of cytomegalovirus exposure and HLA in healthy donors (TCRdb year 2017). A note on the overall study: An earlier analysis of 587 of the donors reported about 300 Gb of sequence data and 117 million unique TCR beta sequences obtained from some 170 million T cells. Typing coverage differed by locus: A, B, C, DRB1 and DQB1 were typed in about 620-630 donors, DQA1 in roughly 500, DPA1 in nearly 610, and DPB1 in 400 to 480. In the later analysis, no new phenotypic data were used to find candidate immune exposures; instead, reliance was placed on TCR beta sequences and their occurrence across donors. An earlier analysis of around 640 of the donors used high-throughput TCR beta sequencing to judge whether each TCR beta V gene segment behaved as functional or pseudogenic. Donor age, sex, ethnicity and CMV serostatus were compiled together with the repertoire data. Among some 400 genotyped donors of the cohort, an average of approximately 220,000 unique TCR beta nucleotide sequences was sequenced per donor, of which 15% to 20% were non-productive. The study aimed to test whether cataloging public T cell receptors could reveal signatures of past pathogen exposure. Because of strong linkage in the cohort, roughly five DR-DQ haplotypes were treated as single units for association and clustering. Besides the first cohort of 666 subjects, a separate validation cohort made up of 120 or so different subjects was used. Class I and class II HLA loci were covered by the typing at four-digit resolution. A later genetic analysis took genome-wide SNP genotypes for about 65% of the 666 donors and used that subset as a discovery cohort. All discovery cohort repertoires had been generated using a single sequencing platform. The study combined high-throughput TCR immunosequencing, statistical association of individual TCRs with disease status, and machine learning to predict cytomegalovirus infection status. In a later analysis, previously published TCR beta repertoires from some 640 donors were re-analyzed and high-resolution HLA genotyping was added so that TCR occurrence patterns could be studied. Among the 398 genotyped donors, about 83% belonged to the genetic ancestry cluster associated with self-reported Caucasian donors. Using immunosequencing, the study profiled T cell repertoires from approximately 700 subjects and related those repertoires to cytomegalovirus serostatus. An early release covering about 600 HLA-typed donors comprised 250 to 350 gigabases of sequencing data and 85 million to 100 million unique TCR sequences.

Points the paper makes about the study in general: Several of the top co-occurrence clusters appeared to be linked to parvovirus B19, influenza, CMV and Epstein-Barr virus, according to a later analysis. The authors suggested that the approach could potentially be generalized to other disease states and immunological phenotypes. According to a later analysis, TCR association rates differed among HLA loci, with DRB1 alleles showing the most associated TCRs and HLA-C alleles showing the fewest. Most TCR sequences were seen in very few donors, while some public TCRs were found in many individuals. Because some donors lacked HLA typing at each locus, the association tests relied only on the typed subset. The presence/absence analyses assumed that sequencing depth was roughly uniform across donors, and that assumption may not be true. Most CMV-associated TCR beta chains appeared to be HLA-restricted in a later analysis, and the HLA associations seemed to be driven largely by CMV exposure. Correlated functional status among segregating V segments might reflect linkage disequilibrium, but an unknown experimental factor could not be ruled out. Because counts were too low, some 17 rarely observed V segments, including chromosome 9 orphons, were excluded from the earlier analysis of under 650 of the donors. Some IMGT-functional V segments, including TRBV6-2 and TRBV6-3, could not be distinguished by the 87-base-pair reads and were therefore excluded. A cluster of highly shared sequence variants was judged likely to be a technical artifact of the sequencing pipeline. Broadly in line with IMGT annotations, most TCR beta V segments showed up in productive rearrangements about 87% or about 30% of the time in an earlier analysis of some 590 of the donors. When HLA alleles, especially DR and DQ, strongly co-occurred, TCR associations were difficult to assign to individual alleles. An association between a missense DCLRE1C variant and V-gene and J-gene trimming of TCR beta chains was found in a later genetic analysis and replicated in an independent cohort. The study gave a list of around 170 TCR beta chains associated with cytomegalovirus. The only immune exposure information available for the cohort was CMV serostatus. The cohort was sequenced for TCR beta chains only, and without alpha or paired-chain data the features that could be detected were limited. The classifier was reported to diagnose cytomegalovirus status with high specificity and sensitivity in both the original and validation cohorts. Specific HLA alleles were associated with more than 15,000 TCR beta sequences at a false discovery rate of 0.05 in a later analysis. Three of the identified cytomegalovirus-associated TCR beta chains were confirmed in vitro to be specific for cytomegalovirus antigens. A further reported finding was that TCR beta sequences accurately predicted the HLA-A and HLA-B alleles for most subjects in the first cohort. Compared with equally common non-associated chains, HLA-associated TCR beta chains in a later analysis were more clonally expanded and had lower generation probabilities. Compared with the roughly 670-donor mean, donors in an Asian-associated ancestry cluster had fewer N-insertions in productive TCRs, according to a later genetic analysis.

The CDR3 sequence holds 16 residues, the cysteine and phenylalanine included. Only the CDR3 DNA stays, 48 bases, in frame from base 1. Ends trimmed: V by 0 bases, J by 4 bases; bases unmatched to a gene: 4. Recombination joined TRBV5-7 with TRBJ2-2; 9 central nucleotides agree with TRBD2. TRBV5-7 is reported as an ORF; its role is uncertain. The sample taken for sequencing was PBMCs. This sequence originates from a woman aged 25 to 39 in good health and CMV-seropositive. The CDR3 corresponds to CASSLGSGSCTGELFF. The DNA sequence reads TGTGCCAGCAGCTTGGGTAGCGGGAGTTGCACCGGGGAGCTGTTTTTT.